This T cell receptor beta chain was captured by sequencing in a study of cytomegalovirus exposure and HLA in healthy donors. Study-wide results and limits: Usually a TCR sequence was rare, but some public TCRs were found in many donors. About 87% or about 30% of the time was how often most TCR beta V segments were productive, according to an earlier analysis. In vitro assays verified that three CMV-associated chains recognized CMV antigens specifically.

A word on this clone: As yet, its antigen is unknown.

This PCR relied on a set of 60 Vbeta primers and 13 Jbeta primers. TCRdb's copy holds only in-frame clones and misses some; the assay was immunoSEQ multiplex PCR. The table lists tens of thousands of clones, around 80% of them singletons. With 1 base removed from V and 7 bases from J, the gap between germline ends came to 16 bases. Per the germline V gene, CDR1 is MNHNS and CDR2 is SASEGT. This CDR3 comprises 15 residues. Sequenced sample: PBMCs. The receptor comes from a middle-aged man in good health and CMV-seronegative. The chain couples TRBV6-1 to TRBJ1-2; no clear D. CDR3 region: CASSEGYRGGSGYTF. The DNA for the CDR3 is TGTGCCAGCAGTGAAGGGTACAGAGGAGGGTCTGGCTACACCTTC.